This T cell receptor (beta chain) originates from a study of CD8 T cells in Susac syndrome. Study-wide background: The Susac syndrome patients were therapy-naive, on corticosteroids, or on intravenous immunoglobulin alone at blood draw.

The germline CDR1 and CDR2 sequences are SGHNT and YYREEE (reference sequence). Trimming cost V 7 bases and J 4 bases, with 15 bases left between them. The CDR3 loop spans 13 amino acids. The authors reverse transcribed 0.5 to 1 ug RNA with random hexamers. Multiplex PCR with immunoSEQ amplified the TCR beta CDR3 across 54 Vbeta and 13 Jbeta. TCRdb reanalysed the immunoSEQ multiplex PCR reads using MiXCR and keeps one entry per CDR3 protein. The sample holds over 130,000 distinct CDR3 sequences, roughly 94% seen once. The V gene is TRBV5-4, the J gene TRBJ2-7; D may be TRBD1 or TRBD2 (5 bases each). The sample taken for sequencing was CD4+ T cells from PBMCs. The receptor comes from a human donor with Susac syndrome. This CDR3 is CASSGTDSYEQYF. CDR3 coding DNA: TGTGCCAGCTCCGGGACGGACTCTTACGAGCAGTACTTC.